The 9 T cell receptor beta chains below all came from one sample that was sequenced in a study of shared clonotypes between healthy human individuals. TCRdb's copy holds only in-frame clones and misses some; the assay was immunoSEQ multiplex PCR. The sample comprises 2 million to 3 million clones, approximately 90% of which are singletons, and around 0.14% rests with the top ten. What was sequenced was naive CD4+ T cells sorted from blood. Subset specified: CD45RA+ positively selected. Receptors originate from a man between 18 and 35 years old in good health.

V gene TRBV5-4 combines with J gene TRBJ1-6; D is possibly TRBD1 (6 bases). Trimming left V 4 bases short and J 5 bases short, with 13 bases between. CDR1 SGHNT and CDR2 YYREEE come from the germline V gene (reference sequence). The CDR3 runs to 15 residues. CDR3 in DNA: TGTGCCAGCAGCCTACAGGGTAATGATAATTCACCCCTCCACTTT. This gives the protein CASSLQGNDNSPLHF.

The rearrangement uses TRBV18 and TRBJ1-1; D not resolved. V was clipped by 2 bases and J by 0 bases, with 10 bases between them. Germline V gives CDR1 KGHSH, CDR2 LQKENI. This CDR3 is 15 amino acids long. Written as DNA, the CDR3 is TGTGCCAGCTCACCAACGGTAGTAGTGAACACTGAAGCTTTCTTT. It is translated as CASSPTVVVNTEAFF.

The chain carries TRBV10-3 and TRBJ2-4; D remains ambiguous. V lost 1 base to trimming and J lost 9 bases, with 19 bases between them. Germline V gene sequence: CDR1 ENHRY, CDR2 SYGVKD. CDR3 size: 16 residues. The CDR3 here is CAISEWSSMVLSIQYF. DNA for the CDR3: TGTGCCATCAGTGAGTGGAGTAGTATGGTATTAAGCATTCAGTACTTC.

The chain recombines TRBV2 with TRBJ2-1; TRBD2 agrees at 9 bases. Germline CDR1 is SNHLY and CDR2 is FYNNEI. The CDR3 contains 14 residues. The ends lost 6 bases at V and 4 bases at J; junction bases unmatched: 4. The CDR3 DNA is TGTGCCAGCAGCGATAGCGGGGGTTACAATGAGCAGTTCTTC. Residues: CASSDSGGYNEQFF.

The V call is TRBV18, the J call TRBJ2-5; maybe TRBD1 (6 bases). The DNA matches TRBJ2-7 better at its end, which makes the J call doubtful. CDR1 KGHSH and CDR2 LQKENI come from the germline V gene. The CDR3 loop spans 13 amino acids. The CDR3 DNA sequence: TGTGCCAGCTCAGCAACACAGGGCTACGAGCAGTACTTC. Its translation is CASSATQGYEQYF.

The chain carries TRBV7-8 and TRBJ1-1; 7 bases fit TRBD1. CDR1 SGHVS and CDR2 FQNEAQ come from the germline V gene. V lost 3 bases, J lost 4 bases, and 5 bases stayed unmatched. There are 14 residues in the CDR3. CDR3 sequence: CASSFLGQLTEAFF. The CDR3 DNA reads as TGTGCCAGCAGCTTCTTGGGACAGCTCACTGAAGCTTTCTTT.

The chain links TRBV27 to TRBJ1-2; D call uncertain. This CDR3 region has 15 residues. Trimming shortened V by 2 bases and J by 4 bases, and 14 bases separated the two germline ends. Germline V lookup: CDR1 MNHEY, CDR2 SMNVEV (reference sequence). CDR3 sequence: CASSLSFGVAYGYTF. CDR3 coding DNA: TGTGCCAGCAGTTTAAGTTTCGGGGTTGCCTATGGCTACACCTTC.

This sequence joins TRBV4-1 and TRBJ1-6; 9 bases fit TRBD1. Germline CDR1 reads MGHRA; CDR2 reads YSYEKL. The CDR3 length is 16 residues. The V and J ends lost 1 base and 7 bases, in that order; junction bases with no gene match: 5. Here the CDR3 reads CASSQAGTGQNSPLHF. The CDR3 nucleotides are TGCGCCAGCAGCCAAGCGGGGACAGGGCAGAATTCACCCCTCCACTTT.

The V call is TRBV18, the J call TRBJ2-1; D may correspond to TRBD1 or TRBD2 (6 bases each). Germline V gene data show CDR1 as KGHSH and CDR2 as LQKENI. This CDR3 spans 16 amino acids. V shed 3 bases and J shed 7 bases, with 19 bases lying between them. The CDR3 spells CASSPGLTGAVNEQFF. The CDR3, as DNA: TGTGCCAGCTCACCGGGCCTCACGGGGGCAGTGAATGAGCAGTTCTTC.